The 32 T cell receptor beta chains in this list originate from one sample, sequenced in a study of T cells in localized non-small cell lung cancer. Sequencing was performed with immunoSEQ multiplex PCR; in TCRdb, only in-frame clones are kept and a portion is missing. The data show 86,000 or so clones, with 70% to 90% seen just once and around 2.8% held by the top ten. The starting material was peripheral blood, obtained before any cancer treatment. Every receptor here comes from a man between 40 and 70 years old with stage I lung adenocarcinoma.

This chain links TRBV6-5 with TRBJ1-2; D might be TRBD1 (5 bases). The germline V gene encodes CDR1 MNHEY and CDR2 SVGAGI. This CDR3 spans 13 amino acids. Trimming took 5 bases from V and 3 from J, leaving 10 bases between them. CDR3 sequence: CASSHDRDYGYTF. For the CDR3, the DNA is TGTGCCAGCAGTCACGACAGAGACTATGGCTACACCTTC.

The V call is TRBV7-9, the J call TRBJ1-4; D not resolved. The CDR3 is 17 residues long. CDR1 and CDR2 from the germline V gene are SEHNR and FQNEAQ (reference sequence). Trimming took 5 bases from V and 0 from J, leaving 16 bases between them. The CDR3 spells CASSSALGLSTNEKLFF. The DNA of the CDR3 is TGTGCCAGCAGCAGCGCTCTCGGATTGTCAACTAATGAAAAACTGTTTTTT.

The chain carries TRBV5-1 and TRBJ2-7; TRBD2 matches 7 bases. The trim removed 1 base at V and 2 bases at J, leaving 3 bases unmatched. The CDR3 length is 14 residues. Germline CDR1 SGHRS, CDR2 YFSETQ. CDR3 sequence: CASSLSGVTYEQYF. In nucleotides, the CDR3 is TGCGCCAGCAGCTTGAGCGGGGTCACCTACGAGCAGTACTTC.

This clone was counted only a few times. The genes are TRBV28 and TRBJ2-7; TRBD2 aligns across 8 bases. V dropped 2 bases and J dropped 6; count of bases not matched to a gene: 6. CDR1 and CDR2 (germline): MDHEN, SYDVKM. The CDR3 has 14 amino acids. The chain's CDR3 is CASSLLAGRSEQYF. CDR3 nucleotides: TGTGCCAGCAGTTTACTAGCGGGTAGGAGCGAGCAGTACTTC.

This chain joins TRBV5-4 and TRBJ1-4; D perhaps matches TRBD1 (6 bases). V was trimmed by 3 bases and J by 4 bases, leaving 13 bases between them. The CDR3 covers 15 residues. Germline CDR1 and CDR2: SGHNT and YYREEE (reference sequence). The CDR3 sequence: CASSSQQGINEKLFF. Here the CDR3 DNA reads TGTGCCAGCAGCTCTCAACAGGGTATTAATGAAAAACTGTTTTTT.

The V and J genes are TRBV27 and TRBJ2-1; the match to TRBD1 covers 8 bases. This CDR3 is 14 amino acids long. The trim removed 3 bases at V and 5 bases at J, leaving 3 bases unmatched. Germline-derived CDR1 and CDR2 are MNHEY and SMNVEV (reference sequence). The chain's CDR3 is CASSFGQGNNEQFF. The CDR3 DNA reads TGTGCCAGCAGTTTTGGACAGGGAAACAATGAGCAGTTCTTC.

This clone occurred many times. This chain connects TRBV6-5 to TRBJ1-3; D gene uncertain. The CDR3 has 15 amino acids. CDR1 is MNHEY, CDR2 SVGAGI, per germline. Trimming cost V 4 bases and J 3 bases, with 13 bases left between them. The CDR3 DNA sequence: TGTGCCAGCAGTTCACTGAGCTCAGGTGGAAACACCATATATTTT. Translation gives CASSSLSSGGNTIYF.

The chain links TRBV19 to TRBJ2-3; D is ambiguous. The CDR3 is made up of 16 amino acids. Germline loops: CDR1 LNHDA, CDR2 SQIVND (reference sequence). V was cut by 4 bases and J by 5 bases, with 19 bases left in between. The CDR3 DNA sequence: TGTGCCAGTAGTAAACGCCATCTTGGTATTCTAGATACGCAGTATTTT. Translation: CASSKRHLGILDTQYF.

CDR3 DNA: TGTGCCTGGACCGGGACAGGTGGGAACACTGAAGCTTTCTTT. Amino acid sequence: CAWTGTGGNTEAFF. This chain links TRBV30 with TRBJ1-1; 8 positions agree with TRBD1. This CDR3 comprises 14 residues. V lost 4 bases to trimming and J lost 1 base; unmatched junction nucleotides: 5. Germline CDR1 GTSNPN, CDR2 SVGIG (reference sequence).

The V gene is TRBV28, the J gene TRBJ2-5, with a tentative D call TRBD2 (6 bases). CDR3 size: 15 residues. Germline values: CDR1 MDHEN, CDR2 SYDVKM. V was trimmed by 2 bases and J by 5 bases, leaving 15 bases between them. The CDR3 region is CASSLGGDELETQYF. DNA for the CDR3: TGTGCCAGCAGTTTAGGAGGGGATGAGTTGGAGACCCAGTACTTC.

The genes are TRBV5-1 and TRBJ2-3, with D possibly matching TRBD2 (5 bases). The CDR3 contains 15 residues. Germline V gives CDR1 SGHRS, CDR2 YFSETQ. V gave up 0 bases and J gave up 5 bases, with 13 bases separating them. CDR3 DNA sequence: TGCGCCAGCAGCTTGGACCTAGCCAGAAGAGATACGCAGTATTTT. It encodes CASSLDLARRDTQYF.

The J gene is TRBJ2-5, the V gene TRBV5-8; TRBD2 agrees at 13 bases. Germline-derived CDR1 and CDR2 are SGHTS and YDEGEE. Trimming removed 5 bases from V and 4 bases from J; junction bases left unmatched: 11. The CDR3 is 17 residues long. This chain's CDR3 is CASSFSRLAGGGETQYF. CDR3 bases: TGTGCCAGCAGTTTCAGCAGACTAGCGGGAGGAGGAGAGACCCAGTACTTC.

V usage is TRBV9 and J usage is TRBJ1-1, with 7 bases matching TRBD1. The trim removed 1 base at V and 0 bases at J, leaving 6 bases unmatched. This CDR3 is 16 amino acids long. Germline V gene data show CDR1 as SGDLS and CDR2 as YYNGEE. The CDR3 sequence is CASSVTGTAMNTEAFF. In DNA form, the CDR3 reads TGTGCCAGCAGCGTAACAGGGACAGCCATGAACACTGAAGCTTTCTTT. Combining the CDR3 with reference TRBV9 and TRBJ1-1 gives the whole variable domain DSGVTQTPKHLITATGQRVTLRCSPRSGDLSVYWYQQSLDQGLQFLIQYYNGEERAKGNILERFSAQQFPDLHSELNLSSLELGDSALYFCASSVTGTAMNTEAFFGQGTRLTVV.

This CDR3 reads CAWRRTGGYGNEQFF. The CDR3, as DNA: TGTGCCTGGAGACGGACAGGGGGTTACGGGAATGAGCAGTTCTTC. The genes are TRBV30 and TRBJ2-1; TRBD1 matches at 10 bases. The length of the CDR3 is 15 residues. V was clipped by 3 bases and J by 7 bases; unmatched bases: 9. Looked up from germline, CDR1 is GTSNPN and CDR2 is SVGIG (reference sequence). The complete variable domain, with remaining parts taken from reference TRBV30 and TRBJ2-1, reads SQTIHQWPATLVQPVGSPLSLECTVEGTSNPNLYWYRQAAGRGLQLLFYSVGIGQISSEVPQNLSASRPQDRQFILSSKKLLLSDSGFYLCAWRRTGGYGNEQFFGPGTRLTVL.

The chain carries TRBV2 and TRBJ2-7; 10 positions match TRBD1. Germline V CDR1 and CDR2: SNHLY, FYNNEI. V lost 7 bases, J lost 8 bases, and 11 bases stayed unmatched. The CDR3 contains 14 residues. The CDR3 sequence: CASTRTGGAPQQYF. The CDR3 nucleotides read TGTGCCAGCACCCGGACAGGGGGGGCCCCACAGCAGTACTTC.

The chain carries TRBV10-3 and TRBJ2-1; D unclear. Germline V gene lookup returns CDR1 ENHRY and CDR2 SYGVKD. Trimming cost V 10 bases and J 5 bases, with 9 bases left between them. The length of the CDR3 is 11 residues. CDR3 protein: CATGSNNEQFF. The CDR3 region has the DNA TGTGCCACTGGATCGAACAATGAGCAGTTCTTC.

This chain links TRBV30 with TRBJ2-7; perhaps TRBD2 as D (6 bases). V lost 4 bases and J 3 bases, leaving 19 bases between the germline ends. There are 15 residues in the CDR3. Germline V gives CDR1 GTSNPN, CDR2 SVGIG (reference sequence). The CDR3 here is CAWMRGGTGFYEQYF. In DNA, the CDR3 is TGTGCCTGGATGCGGGGCGGGACGGGGTTCTACGAGCAGTACTTC.

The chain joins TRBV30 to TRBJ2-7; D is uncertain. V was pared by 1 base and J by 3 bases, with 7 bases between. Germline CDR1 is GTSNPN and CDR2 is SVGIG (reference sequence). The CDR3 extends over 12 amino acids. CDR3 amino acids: CAWSGMIYEQYF. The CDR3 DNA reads TGTGCCTGGAGTGGGATGATCTACGAGCAGTACTTC.

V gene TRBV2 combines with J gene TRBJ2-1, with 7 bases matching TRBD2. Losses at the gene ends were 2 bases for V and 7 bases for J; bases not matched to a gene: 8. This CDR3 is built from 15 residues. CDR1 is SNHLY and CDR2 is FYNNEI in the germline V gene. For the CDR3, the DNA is TGTGCCAGCAGTGAACGTAGCGCGGGAGAAAATGAGCAGTTCTTC. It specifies CASSERSAGENEQFF.

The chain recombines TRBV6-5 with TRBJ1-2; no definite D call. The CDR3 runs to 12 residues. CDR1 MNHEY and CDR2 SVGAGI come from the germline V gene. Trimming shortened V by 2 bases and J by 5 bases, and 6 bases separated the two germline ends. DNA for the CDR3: TGTGCCAGCAGTTACACGGCGTATGGCTACACCTTC. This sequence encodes CASSYTAYGYTF.

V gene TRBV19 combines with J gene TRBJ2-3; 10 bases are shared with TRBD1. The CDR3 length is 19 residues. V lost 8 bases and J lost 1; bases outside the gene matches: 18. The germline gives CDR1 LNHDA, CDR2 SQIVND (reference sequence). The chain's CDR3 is CASAFPGQGSLSGTDTQYF. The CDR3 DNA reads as TGTGCCAGTGCTTTTCCGGGACAGGGGTCTCTGTCAGGCACAGATACGCAGTATTTT.

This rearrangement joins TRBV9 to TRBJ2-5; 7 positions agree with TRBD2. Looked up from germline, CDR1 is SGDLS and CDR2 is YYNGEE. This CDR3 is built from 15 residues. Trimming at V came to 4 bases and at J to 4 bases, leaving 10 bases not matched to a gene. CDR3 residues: CASSPTGGSPETQYF. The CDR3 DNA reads TGTGCCAGCAGCCCAACCGGGGGGTCCCCAGAGACCCAGTACTTC.

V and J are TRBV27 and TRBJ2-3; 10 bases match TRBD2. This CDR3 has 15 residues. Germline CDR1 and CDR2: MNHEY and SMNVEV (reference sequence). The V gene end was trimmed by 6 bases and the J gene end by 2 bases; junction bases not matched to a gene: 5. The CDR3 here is CASRLAGLNTDTQYF. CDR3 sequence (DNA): TGTGCCAGCAGACTAGCGGGACTTAACACAGATACGCAGTATTTT.

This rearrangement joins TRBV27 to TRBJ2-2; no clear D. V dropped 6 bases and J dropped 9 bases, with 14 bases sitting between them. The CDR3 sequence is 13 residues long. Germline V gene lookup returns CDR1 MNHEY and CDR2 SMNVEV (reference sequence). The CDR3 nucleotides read TGTGCCAGCAGCCTCAGCGCACCCCGGGAGCTGTTTTTT. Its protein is CASSLSAPRELFF.

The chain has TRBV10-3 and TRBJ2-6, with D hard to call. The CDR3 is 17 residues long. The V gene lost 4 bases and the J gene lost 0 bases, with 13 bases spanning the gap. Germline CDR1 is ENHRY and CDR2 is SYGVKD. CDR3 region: CAISGGMIGSGANVLTF. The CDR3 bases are TGTGCCATCAGTGGTGGTATGATTGGCTCTGGGGCCAACGTCCTGACTTTC.

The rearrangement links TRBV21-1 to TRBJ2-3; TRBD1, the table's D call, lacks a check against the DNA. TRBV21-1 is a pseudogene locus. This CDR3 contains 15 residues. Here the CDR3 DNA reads TGTGCCAGCAGCACGGGACAGGAGCCAAAGGATACGCAGTATTTT. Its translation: CASSTGQEPKDTQYF.

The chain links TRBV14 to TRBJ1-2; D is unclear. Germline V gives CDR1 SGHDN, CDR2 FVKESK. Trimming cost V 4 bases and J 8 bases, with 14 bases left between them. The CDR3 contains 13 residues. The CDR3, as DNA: TGTGCCAGCAGCCGTTATGGAGTTGACGGCTACACCTTC. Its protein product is CASSRYGVDGYTF.

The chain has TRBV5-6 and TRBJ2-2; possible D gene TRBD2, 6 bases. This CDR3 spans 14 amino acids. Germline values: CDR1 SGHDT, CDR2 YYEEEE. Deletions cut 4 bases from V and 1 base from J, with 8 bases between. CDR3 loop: CASSATRNTGELFF. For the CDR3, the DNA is TGTGCCAGCAGCGCGACTAGGAACACCGGGGAGCTGTTTTTT.

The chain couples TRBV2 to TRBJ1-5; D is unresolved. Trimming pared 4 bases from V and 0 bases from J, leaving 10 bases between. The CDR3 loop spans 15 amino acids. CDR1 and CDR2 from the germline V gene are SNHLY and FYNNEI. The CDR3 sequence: CASSAEGYSNQPQHF. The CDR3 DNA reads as TGTGCCAGCAGTGCTGAGGGTTATAGCAATCAGCCCCAGCATTTT.

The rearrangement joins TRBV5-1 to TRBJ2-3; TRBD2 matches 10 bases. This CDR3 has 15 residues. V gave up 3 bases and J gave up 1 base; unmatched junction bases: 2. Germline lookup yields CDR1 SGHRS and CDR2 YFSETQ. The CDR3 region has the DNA TGCGCCAGCAGCTACCTAGCGGGGGGCACAGATACGCAGTATTTT. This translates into CASSYLAGGTDTQYF.

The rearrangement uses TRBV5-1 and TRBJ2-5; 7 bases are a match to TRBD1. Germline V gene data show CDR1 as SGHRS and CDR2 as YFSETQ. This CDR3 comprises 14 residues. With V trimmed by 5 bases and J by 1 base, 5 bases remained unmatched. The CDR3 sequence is CASRPRTGQETQYF. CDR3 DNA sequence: TGCGCCAGCAGGCCCCGGACAGGCCAAGAGACCCAGTACTTC.

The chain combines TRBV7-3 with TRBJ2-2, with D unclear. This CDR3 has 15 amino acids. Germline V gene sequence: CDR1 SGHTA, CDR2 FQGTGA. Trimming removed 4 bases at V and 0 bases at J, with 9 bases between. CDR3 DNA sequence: TGTGCCAGCAGCTCTGGATCCTCGAACACCGGGGAGCTGTTTTTT. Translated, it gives CASSSGSSNTGELFF.